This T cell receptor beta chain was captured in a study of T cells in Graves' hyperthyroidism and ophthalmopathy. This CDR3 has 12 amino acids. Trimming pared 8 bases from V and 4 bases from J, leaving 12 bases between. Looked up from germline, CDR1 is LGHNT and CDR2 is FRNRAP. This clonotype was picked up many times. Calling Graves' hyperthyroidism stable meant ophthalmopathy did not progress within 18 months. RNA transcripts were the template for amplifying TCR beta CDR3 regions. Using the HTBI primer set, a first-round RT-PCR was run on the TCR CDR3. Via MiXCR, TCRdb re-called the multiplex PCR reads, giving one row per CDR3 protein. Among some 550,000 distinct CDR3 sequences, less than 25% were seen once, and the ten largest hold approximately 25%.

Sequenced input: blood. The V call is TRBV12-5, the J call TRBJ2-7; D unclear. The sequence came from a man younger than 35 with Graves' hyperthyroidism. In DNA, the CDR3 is TGTGCTAGTTGTCACGAACTTTACGAGCAGTACTTC. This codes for CASCHELYEQYF.